This entry describes one T cell receptor beta chain. Its specificity is not known. 13 Jbeta primers and 60 Vbeta primers were used for the PCR. Clones were read by immunoSEQ multiplex PCR, and TCRdb kept only the in-frame ones, dropping some. The sample lists some 150,000 clones, about 71% occurring once. The sample originates from a study of cytomegalovirus exposure and HLA in healthy donors. Study overall: Within an early data release were tens of millions of unique TCRs drawn from HLA-typed donors.

Germline V gives CDR1 LNHDA, CDR2 SQIVND (reference sequence). This CDR3 contains 14 residues. V gave up 4 bases and J gave up 2 bases, with 9 bases separating them. Points from the study as a whole: Earlier analysis looked at TCR beta V segments, and most were productive about 87% or about 30% of the time. A missense DCLRE1C variant was associated with V- and J-gene trimming of TCR beta chains in a later analysis, and an independent cohort replicated the association. Serostatus for CMV was the only available immune exposure information.

The receptor comes from a woman aged 25-40 years in good health and CMV-seronegative. Sequencing was done on a sample of PBMCs. The chain couples TRBV19 to TRBJ1-5; D ambiguous. CDR3 protein: CASSKPYGNQPQHF. The CDR3 region has the DNA TGTGCCAGTAGTAAGCCTTACGGCAATCAGCCCCAGCATTTT.